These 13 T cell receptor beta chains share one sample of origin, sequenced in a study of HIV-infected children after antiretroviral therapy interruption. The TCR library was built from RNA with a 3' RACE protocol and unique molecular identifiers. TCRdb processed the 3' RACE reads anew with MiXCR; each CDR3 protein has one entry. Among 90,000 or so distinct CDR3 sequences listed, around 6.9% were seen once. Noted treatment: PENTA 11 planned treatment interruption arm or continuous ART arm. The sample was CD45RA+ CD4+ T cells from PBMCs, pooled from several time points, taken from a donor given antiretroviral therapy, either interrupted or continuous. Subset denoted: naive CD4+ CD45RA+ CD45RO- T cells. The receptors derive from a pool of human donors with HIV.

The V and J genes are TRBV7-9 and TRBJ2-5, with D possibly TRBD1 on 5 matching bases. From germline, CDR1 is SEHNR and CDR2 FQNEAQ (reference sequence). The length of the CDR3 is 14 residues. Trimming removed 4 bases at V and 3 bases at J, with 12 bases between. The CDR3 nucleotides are TGTGCCAGCAGCTCCGACAGATCCAAAGAGACCCAGTACTTC. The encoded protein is CASSSDRSKETQYF.

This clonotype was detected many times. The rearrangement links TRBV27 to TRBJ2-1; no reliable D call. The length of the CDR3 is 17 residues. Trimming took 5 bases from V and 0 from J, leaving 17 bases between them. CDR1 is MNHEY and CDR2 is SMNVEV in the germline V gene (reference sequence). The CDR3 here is CASSGIRRSNSYNEQFF. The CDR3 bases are TGTGCCAGCAGTGGGATAAGACGGAGTAACTCCTACAATGAGCAGTTCTTC.

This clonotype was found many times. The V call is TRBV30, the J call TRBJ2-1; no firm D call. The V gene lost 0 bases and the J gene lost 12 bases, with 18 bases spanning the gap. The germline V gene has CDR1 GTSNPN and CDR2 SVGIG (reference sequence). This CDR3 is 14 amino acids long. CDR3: CAWSVWVMGAGQFF. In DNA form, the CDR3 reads TGTGCCTGGAGTGTATGGGTAATGGGTGCTGGGCAGTTCTTC. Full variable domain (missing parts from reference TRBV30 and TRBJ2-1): SQTIHQWPATLVQPVGSPLSLECTVEGTSNPNLYWYRQAAGRGLQLLFYSVGIGQISSEVPQNLSASRPQDRQFILSSKKLLLSDSGFYLCAWSVWVMGAGQFFGPGTRLTVL.

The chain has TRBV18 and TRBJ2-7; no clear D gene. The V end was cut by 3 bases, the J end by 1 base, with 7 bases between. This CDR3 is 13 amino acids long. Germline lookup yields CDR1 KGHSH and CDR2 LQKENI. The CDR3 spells CASSPTTSYEQYF. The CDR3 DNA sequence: TGTGCCAGCTCACCCACGACGTCCTACGAGCAGTACTTC.

As DNA, the CDR3 is TGCGCCAGCAGCCTGGACAGACCCTCCTACAATGAGCAGTTCTTC. This encodes CASSLDRPSYNEQFF. The rearrangement uses TRBV5-1 and TRBJ2-1; D perhaps matches TRBD1 (6 bases). Trimming removed 4 bases from V and 0 bases from J, with 11 bases in between. The V gene's germline CDR1 is SGHRS and CDR2 YFSETQ. The length of the CDR3 is 15 residues.

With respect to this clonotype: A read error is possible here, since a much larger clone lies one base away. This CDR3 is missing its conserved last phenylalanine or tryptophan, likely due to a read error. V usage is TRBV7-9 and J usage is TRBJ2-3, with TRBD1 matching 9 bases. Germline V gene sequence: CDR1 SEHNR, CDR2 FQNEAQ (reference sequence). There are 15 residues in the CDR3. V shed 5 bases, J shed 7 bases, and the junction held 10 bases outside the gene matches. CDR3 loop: CASSAPGQGLNTQYL. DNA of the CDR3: TGTGCCAGCAGCGCACCGGGACAGGGCCTAAATACGCAGTATTTA.

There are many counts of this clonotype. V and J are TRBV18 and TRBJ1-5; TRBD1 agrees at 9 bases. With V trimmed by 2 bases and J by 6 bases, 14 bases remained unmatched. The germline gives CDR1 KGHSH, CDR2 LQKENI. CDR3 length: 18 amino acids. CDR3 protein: CASSPEGLQGAHGQPQHF. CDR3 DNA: TGTGCCAGCTCACCAGAAGGGTTACAGGGGGCGCATGGTCAGCCCCAGCATTTT.

The CDR3 sequence is CASIQRSRRRNTEAFF. In DNA form, the CDR3 reads TGTGCCAGCATTCAGAGGTCGAGACGGAGGAACACTGAAGCTTTCTTT. The chain couples TRBV6-1 to TRBJ1-1, with D uncertain. The CDR3 spans 16 residues. V was trimmed by 7 bases and J by 1 base, leaving 19 bases between them. Per germline, CDR1 MNHNS and CDR2 SASEGT.

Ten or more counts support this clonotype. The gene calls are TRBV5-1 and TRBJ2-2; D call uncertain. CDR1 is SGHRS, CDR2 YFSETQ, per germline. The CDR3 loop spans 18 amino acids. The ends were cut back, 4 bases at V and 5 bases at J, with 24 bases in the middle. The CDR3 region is CASSPSPSTLKSTGELFF. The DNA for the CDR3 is TGCGCCAGCAGCCCATCCCCCAGTACACTCAAATCGACCGGGGAGCTGTTTTTT.

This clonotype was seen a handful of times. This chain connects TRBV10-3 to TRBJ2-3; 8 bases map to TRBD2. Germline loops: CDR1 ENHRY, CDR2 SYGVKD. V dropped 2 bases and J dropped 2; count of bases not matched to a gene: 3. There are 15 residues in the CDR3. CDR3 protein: CAISERGGHTDTQYF. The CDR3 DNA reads TGTGCCATCAGTGAGCGGGGGGGCCACACAGATACGCAGTATTTT.

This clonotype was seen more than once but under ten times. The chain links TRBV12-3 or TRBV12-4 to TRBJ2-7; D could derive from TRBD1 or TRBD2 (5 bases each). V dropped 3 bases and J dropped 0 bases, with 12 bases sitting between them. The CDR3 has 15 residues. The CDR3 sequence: CASSFFGGTSYEQYF. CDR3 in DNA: TGTGCCAGCAGTTTCTTTGGGGGAACCTCCTACGAGCAGTACTTC.

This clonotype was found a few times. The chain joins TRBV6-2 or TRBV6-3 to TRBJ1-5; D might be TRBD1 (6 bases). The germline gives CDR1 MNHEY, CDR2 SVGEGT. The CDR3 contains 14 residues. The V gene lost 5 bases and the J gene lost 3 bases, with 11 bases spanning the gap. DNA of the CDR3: TGTGCCAGCAGTGCCAGGGGCTCCAATCAGCCCCAGCATTTT. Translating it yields CASSARGSNQPQHF.

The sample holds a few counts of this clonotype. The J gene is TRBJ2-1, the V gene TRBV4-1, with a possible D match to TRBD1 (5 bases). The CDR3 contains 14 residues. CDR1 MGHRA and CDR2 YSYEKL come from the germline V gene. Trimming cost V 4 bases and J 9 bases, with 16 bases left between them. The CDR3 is CASSLGQGIGEQFF. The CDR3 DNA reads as TGCGCCAGCAGCCTGGGGCAGGGAATTGGTGAGCAGTTCTTC.